This T cell receptor beta chain was profiled in a study of long-term antiretroviral therapy in people with HIV (dated by TCRdb to between 2021 and 2024). A note on the overall study: The earliest samples were collected about a decade before the 2015 WHO recommendation for immediate ART, when ART was typically delayed until CD4 counts fell. Test extractions of a monoclonal T-cell line alongside under 35 polyclonal samples showed no cross-contamination during QIAcube processing. This retrospective serial study examined whether starting ART and sustained HIV suppression were associated with changes in the composition and diversity of the TRB repertoire in peripheral blood. From 25 to 30 adults with confirmed HIV infection, the cohort provided under 250 cryopreserved PBMC samples, gathered serially across a mean of around six years (range 1-12). Among the 30 or so participants with HIV, more than ten were female.

This clone was picked up a small number of times. This receptor's antigen is unknown. No much larger clone exists at a distance of one base, and base qualities are not known. Results and caveats for the whole study, not just this receptor: The samples were dated from the mid-2000s to the late 2010s, and the ART regimens that were used may be less effective than current ART regimens. Expanded TRB clones identified before ART initiation dominated the repertoire at all time points, although this dominance fluctuated and declined in many PLHIV after ART. Inferences about post-ART repertoire changes were limited because no data were available on ART adherence, viral resistance or therapy changes. Since PBMC availability was limited, sequencing covered only the TCR beta chain, with no alpha chain pairing. ART initiation was associated with a significant increase in TRB diversity, but diversity stayed significantly below transplant donor controls even after long-term ART. Compared with controls, HIV repertoires had narrower CDR3 length ranges, and the network structure pointed to an antigen-experienced repertoire that shifted only slightly toward naive after ART. Because pre-ART samples had limited cell numbers, profiling was done on unsorted PBMC rather than on sorted CD4+ and CD8+ T cells.

To be included, a participant needed at least one PBMC sample from before ART initiation plus at least two post-ART samples. Every participant with HIV received treatment in the United States of America. Cryopreserved samples of 1-10 million PBMC were thawed and washed before DNA extraction. At the time of the earliest PBMC sample, participants with HIV were aged between about 20 and 60 years. PBMC samples were contributed by each participant from 1-4 timepoints before ART initiation and 2-8 timepoints after ART initiation, with a median of 7 samples. For every participant, serial HIV viral load, CD4+ T-cell count, ART history and demographic data were obtained. Genomic DNA was extracted from unsorted PBMC with a Qiagen kit on a QIAcube, processed in batches of 12 samples. Sequencing of the TRB variable region was done with the immunoSEQ hsTCRB v3.0 assay at survey level resolution. TRB sequencing targeted a depth of about 40,000-50,000 T-cell genomes per sample. TRB libraries were pooled and sequenced on an Illumina MiSeq using a v3 150-cycle kit. For the original study's pipeline: Analysis of repertoires was carried out in R inside a reproducible Nextflow workflow spanning QC, data transformation and analysis. LymphoSeq2, an R package for exploring AIRR-Seq data, was used to implement the custom analyses. A handful of samples that produced fewer than 5000 total TRB sequences were removed, so some 190 HIV repertoires were analyzed. Among the approximately 180 HIV repertoires that were kept, under 60 were collected before ART initiation and more than 120 were collected after ART initiation. Repertoires were downsampled to 5000 TRB nucleotide sequences, and summary statistics were averaged over 100 downsampling iterations. TRB sequences were retained for analysis only if CDR3 regions of at least seven amino acids were present. Diversity was assessed using a clonality score derived from Shannon entropy and using the Gini coefficient. In repertoire networks, the top 5000 CDR3 amino acid sequences were linked whenever an edit distance of one separated two sequences. GLIPH2 predicted antigen specificity groups and MHC restriction for TRB CDR3 amino acid sequences. To flag known CMV, EBV, HIV or tissue antigen associations, CDR3 amino acid sequences were matched against VDJdb and McPAS-TCR. Pre-ART, post-ART and control groups were compared with Wilcoxon signed-rank tests and Holm-Bonferroni correction. TCRdb limited this immuneACCESS table to in-frame rearrangements with V and J called. A share of clones is missing; checked studies link under half to unresolved V genes, and the rest is unexplained. V, J and clone size are taken as reported in that table, and D and trimming were inferred from the DNA itself. For this sample there are some 16,000 clones; 80% appear just once. Jointly, the top ten make up 4.5% of the sample.

This specimen was unsorted PBMCs, taken 0.1 years before starting antiretroviral therapy. This clonotype originated in a young man with HIV.

CDR3 region: CASSQGQGAAGYTF. The bases read TGTGCCAGCAGTCAAGGACAGGGGGCTGCTGGCTACACCTTC. In this chain, TRBV6-5 is recombined with TRBJ1-2, with 11 bases matching TRBD1. Reading from cysteine to phenylalanine, the CDR3 counts 14 amino acids. Only the CDR3 part of the read is kept: 42 bases, read in frame from the first base. The germline V end is reduced by 5 bases and the J end by 7 bases; junction bases left unmatched: 6. Sequences MNHEY (CDR1) and SVGAGI (CDR2) are obtained from the germline V gene.